The entry that follows covers one T cell receptor (beta chain) sequence. The CDR3 runs 14 residues. V lost 3 bases to trimming and J lost 9 bases, with 17 bases between them. Germline lookup yields CDR1 MRHNA and CDR2 SNTAGT. Thawed, overnight-rested PBMC were stained with GMM-loaded CD1B tetramer, viability dye and anti-CD3, then sorted. The CD1B tetramers carried C32 glucose monomycolate purified from Rhodococcus equi. Tetramer-negative cells, around 92,000 per donor, were also sorted. Only in-frame clones appear in the TCRdb table, and some are missing; sequencing was by immunoSEQ multiplex PCR. Of about 54,000 clones listed, roughly 90% are singletons. The data were taken from a study of T cells in tuberculosis. At the level of the study: The T cells targeted glucose monomycolate, a mycobacterial lipid, via CD1B. Study-wide results and limits: Some low-affinity tetramer-binding T cells may be absent from this sample.

This clonotype originated in an adult woman with latent tuberculosis. The sample was CD1b-GMM tetramer-negative cells sorted from PBMCs. V and J are TRBV6-4 and TRBJ1-1, with a weak D call TRBD1 (6 bases). CDR3 DNA sequence: TGTGCCAGCAGTGATTCTGGGGACAATTCAAAAGCTTTCTTT. It is translated as CASSDSGDNSKAFF.